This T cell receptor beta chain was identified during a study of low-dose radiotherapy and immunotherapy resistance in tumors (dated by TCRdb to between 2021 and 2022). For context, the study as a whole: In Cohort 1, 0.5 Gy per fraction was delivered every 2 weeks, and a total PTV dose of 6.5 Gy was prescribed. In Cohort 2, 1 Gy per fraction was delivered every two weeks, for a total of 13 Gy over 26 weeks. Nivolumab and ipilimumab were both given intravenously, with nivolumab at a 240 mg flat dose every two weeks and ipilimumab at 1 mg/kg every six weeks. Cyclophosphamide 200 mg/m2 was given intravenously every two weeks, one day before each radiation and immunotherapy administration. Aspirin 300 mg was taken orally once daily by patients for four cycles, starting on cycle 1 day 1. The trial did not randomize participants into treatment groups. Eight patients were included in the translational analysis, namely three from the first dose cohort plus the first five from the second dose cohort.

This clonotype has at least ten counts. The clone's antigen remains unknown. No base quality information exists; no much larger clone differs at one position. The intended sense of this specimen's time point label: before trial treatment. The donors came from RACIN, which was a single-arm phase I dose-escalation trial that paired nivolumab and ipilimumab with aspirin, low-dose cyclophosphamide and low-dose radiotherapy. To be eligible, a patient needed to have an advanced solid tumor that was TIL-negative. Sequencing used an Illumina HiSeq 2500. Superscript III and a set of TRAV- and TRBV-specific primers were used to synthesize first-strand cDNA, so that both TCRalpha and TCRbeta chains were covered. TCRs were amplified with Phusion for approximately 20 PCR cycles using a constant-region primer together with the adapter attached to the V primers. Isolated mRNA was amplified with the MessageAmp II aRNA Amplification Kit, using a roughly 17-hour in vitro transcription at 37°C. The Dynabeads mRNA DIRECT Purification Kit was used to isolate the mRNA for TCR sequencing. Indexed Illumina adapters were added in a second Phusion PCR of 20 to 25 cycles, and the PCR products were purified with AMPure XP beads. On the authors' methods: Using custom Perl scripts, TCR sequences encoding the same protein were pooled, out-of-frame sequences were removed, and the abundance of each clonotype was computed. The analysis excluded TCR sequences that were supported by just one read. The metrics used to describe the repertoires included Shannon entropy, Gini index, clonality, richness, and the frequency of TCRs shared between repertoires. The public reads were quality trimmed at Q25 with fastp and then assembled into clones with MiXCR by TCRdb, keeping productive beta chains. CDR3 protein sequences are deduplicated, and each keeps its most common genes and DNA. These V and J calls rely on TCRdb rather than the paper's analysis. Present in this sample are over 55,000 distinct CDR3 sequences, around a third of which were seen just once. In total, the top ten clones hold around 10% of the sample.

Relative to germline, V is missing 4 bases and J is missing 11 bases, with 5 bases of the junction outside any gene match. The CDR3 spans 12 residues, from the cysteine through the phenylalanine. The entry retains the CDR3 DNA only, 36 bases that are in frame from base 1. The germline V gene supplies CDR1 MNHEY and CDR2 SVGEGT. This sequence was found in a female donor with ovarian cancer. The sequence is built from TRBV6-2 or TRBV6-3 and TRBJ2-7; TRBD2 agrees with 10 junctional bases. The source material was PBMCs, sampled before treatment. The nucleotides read TGTGCCAGCAGTTCAAGCGGGAGGGCCAAGTACTTC. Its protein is CASSSSGRAKYF.